The rows below give T cell receptor beta chains drawn from one sample of a study of CD4 T cells in relation to SARS-CoV-2 and coronaviruses. Antigens of these TCRs are unknown. Sequencing was performed with immunoSEQ multiplex PCR; in TCRdb, only in-frame clones are kept and a portion is missing. This sample yields approximately 15,000 clones, of which about 73% are seen a single time; around 18% belongs to the top ten. Sequenced input: CD4+ T cells from PBMCs, cultured in vitro. Source of these receptors: a human donor in good health. Each CDR3 is given with its conserved first and last residue. A D gene is named only where the DNA matches it firmly. Clone size is not always given. Where it is, it says once, few, many or a class for expanded clones.

>TRBV2|-|TRBD1|TRBJ1-5
CASSEQGARGQPQHF
TGTGCCAGCAGTGAGCAGGGGGCTAGGGGTCAGCCCCAGCATTTT
>TRBV27|-|TRBD1|TRBJ2-6
CASSSLGQVFSGANVLTF
TGTGCCAGCAGTTCCTTGGGACAGGTCTTCTCTGGGGCCAACGTCCTGACTTTC
>TRBV5-6|few|-|TRBJ1-1
CASSTTAQRGTREYTEAFF
TGTGCCAGCAGCACCACGGCACAGAGGGGAACACGGGAATACACTGAAGCTTTCTTT
>TRBV5-1|few|TRBD1|TRBJ2-2
CASSGTENTGELFF
TGCGCCAGCAGCGGGACAGAGAACACCGGGGAGCTGTTTTTT
>TRBV10-2|few|TRBD2|TRBJ2-1
CASKAGGLSYNEQFF
TGCGCCAGCAAGGCGGGAGGACTCTCCTACAATGAGCAGTTCTTC
>TRBV2|few|TRBD1|TRBJ2-7
CASSEDGTGITMRQSYEQYF
TGTGCCAGCAGTGAGGATGGGACAGGTATAACGATGCGGCAGTCCTACGAGCAGTACTTC
>TRBV12-5|-|TRBD1|TRBJ2-7
CASGHYRGEQYF
TGTGCTAGTGGGCACTACAGGGGCGAGCAGTACTTC
>TRBV2|-|-|TRBJ1-1
CASSLIGGAGRNTEAFF
TGTGCCAGCAGTCTCATCGGCGGGGCAGGGAGAAACACTGAAGCTTTCTTT
>TRBV5-1|few|TRBD1|TRBJ1-1
CASSLGTGSTEAFF
TGCGCCAGCAGCTTAGGGACAGGGAGCACTGAAGCTTTCTTT
>TRBV3-1/TRBV3-2|-|-|TRBJ2-4
CASSQERLAKNIQYF
TGTGCCAGCAGCCAAGAACGGCTAGCCAAAAACATTCAGTACTTC
>TRBV12-3/TRBV12-4|-|-|TRBJ2-4
CASSGRGHLTQYF
TGTGCCAGCAGTGGCAGGGGCCACCTTACTCAGTACTTC
>TRBV12-5|-|-|TRBJ2-7
CASGLVLWGAGTYEQYF
TGTGCTAGTGGTTTGGTACTTTGGGGGGCGGGCACCTACGAGCAGTACTTC
>TRBV9|-|-|TRBJ2-1
CASSKRIDEQFF
TGTGCCAGCTCAAAAAGAATCGATGAGCAGTTCTTC
>TRBV5-1|-|TRBD1|TRBJ2-7
CASSLGGTGGEEQYF
TGCGCCAGCAGCTTGGGAGGGACAGGGGGCGAGGAGCAGTACTTC
>TRBV30|-|-|TRBJ1-2
CAWSAWWQGKVYGYTF
TGTGCCTGGAGTGCCTGGTGGCAGGGGAAAGTCTATGGCTACACCTTC
>TRBV30|-|-|TRBJ1-4
CAWAPAPTNEKLFF
TGTGCCTGGGCCCCGGCCCCAACTAATGAAAAACTGTTTTTT